These 18 T cell receptor beta chains originate from one sample sequenced in a study of blood T cell repertoires in COVID-19. The repertoire was sequenced with immunoSEQ multiplex PCR; TCRdb's copy has only in-frame clones and lacks some. This sample carries 380,000 or so clones, around 87% of them seen once, and the ten largest clones take approximately 0.96%. Sequencing was performed on PBMCs or T cells enriched from blood (not recorded which). These receptors were taken from a woman aged 25-40 years with acute COVID-19.

CDR3 nucleotides: TGTGCCAGCAGCTTGTCGGGGTGGGAGCAGTACTTC. This codes for CASSLSGWEQYF. The gene calls are TRBV5-5 and TRBJ2-7; possibly TRBD2 for D (5 bases). V was trimmed by 1 base and J by 7 bases, leaving 9 bases between them. The CDR3 is 12 amino acids. Germline loops: CDR1 SGHKS, CDR2 YYEKEE (reference sequence).

V is TRBV27 and J is TRBJ1-4; perhaps TRBD1 as D (5 bases). Germline CDR1 reads MNHEY; CDR2 reads SMNVEV (reference sequence). V dropped 8 bases and J dropped 6 bases, with 16 bases sitting between them. The CDR3 runs 14 residues. This CDR3 is CASALGGFDEKLFF. The CDR3 DNA follows: TGTGCCAGCGCCCTCGGGGGATTTGATGAAAAACTGTTTTTT.

V usage is TRBV25-1 and J usage is TRBJ1-2; D is perhaps TRBD1 (6 bases). Germline CDR1 and CDR2: MGHDK and SYGVNS. This CDR3 is 13 amino acids long. Trimming cost V 6 bases and J 4 bases, with 12 bases left between them. CDR3 DNA: TGTGCCAGCAGCCCTCAGGGGATCTATGGCTACACCTTC. It yields the protein CASSPQGIYGYTF.

The chain couples TRBV6-5 to TRBJ1-1; 8 bases align to TRBD1. The V gene end was trimmed by 3 bases and the J gene end by 4 bases; junction bases not matched to a gene: 4. The germline CDR1 and CDR2 sequences are MNHEY and SVGAGI. There are 14 residues in the CDR3. Here the CDR3 reads CASSYGTGGTEAFF. The CDR3 DNA follows: TGTGCCAGCAGTTATGGGACAGGAGGCACTGAAGCTTTCTTT.

The chain is built from TRBV6-5 and TRBJ2-5; D is unclear. Trimming removed 6 bases from V and 5 bases from J, with 7 bases in between. This CDR3 spans 11 amino acids. Germline CDR1 and CDR2: MNHEY and SVGAGI. CDR3 nucleotide sequence: TGTGCCAGCAGCCTTGGCGAGACCCAGTACTTC. Residues: CASSLGETQYF.

The chain joins TRBV28 to TRBJ1-1; TRBD1 matches 9 bases. CDR1 is MDHEN and CDR2 is SYDVKM in the germline V gene. This CDR3 contains 14 residues. V dropped 5 bases and J dropped 3; count of bases not matched to a gene: 4. CDR3 sequence reads: CASSAWTGDTEAFF. The CDR3 DNA sequence: TGTGCCAGCAGTGCCTGGACAGGGGACACTGAAGCTTTCTTT.

The CDR3 DNA is TGTGCCAGTAAGGGGGCCGCGAGCACAGATACGCAGTATTTT. Its protein product is CASKGAASTDTQYF. V usage is TRBV11-2 and J usage is TRBJ2-3, with TRBD1 identical over 7 bases. J gave up 0 bases and V 9 bases, and 6 bases lay outside the gene matches. Looked up from germline, CDR1 is SGHAT and CDR2 is FQNNGV. The CDR3 runs to 14 residues. The variable domain in full, completed from reference TRBV11-2 and TRBJ2-3, reads EAGVAQSPRYKIIEKRQSVAFWCNPISGHATLYWYQQILGQGPKLLIQFQNNGVVDDSQLPKDRFSAERLKGVDSTLKIQPAKLEDSAVYLCASKGAASTDTQYFGPGTRLTVL.

This sequence joins TRBV7-2 and TRBJ1-5; D gene unclear. Trimming stripped 6 bases from V and 3 bases from J, with 12 bases between. CDR3 length equals 14 residues. Germline CDR1 SGHTA, CDR2 FQGNSA. CDR3 region: CASSEGTLNQPQHF. The CDR3 DNA follows: TGTGCCAGCAGTGAGGGAACCCTCAATCAGCCCCAGCATTTT.

The chain employs TRBV19 and TRBJ1-1; D is uncertain. This CDR3 contains 15 residues. Germline CDR1 is LNHDA and CDR2 is SQIVND (reference sequence). V lost 1 base and J lost 2, with 11 bases in between. The CDR3 region is CASSIGGRRNTEAFF. DNA for the CDR3: TGTGCCAGTAGTATAGGTGGGAGACGAAACACTGAAGCTTTCTTT.

The rearrangement links TRBV7-2 to TRBJ2-5; D gene unclear. The CDR3 covers 13 residues. V gave up 3 bases and J gave up 1 base, with 6 bases separating them. CDR1 is SGHTA and CDR2 is FQGNSA in the germline V gene. CDR3 sequence reads: CASSFSPQETQYF. In nucleotides, the CDR3 is TGTGCCAGCAGCTTCAGTCCCCAAGAGACCCAGTACTTC.

The count of this clone is one. The V and J genes are TRBV7-3 and TRBJ2-5, with 10 bases identical to TRBD2. The CDR3 runs 16 residues. Looked up from germline, CDR1 is SGHTA and CDR2 is FQGTGA. V was pared by 1 base and J by 7 bases, with 9 bases of the junction left unmatched. The CDR3 loop is CASSLNGLAVAGTQYF. The CDR3 DNA reads as TGTGCCAGCAGCTTAAATGGACTAGCGGTAGCAGGGACCCAGTACTTC.

This clone has only a few counts. The V gene is TRBV6-2 or TRBV6-3, the J gene TRBJ1-1; maybe TRBD1 (6 bases). Trimming cost V 6 bases and J 1 base, with 18 bases left between them. The CDR3 sequence is 16 residues long. Germline V gene data show CDR1 as MNHEY and CDR2 as SVGEGT. This CDR3 reads CASSTLPGTRNTEAFF. CDR3 in DNA: TGTGCCAGCAGCACACTCCCCGGGACACGGAACACTGAAGCTTTCTTT.

The chain uses TRBV4-3 and TRBJ2-2; D unresolved. The CDR3 length is 16 residues. V lost 1 base and J 1 base, leaving 10 bases between the germline ends. CDR1 and CDR2 (germline): LGHNA, YSLEER. The CDR3 region is CASSQGAAGNTGELFF. The CDR3 bases are TGCGCCAGCAGCCAAGGTGCCGCAGGGAACACCGGGGAGCTGTTTTTT.

This rearrangement joins TRBV1 to TRBJ2-7; the D segment call TRBD2 is taken from the table without a DNA check. TRBV1 is deemed a pseudogene. The CDR3 is made up of 16 amino acids. CDR3 in amino acids: CTSSQDPAGTSYEQYF. The DNA for the CDR3 is TGCACCAGCAGCCAAGACCCAGCGGGGACCTCCTACGAGCAGTACTTC.

The V gene is TRBV24-1, the J gene TRBJ1-5, with TRBD1 as a possible D gene (5 bases). V was pared by 3 bases and J by 14 bases, with 16 bases between. Germline V gives CDR1 KGHDR, CDR2 SFDVKD. This CDR3 has 13 amino acids. CDR3 DNA: TGTGCCACCAGTGATCCGGCGACGGGGGAAGAGCATTTT. As protein: CATSDPATGEEHF.

The chain combines TRBV2 with TRBJ1-4, with D unclear. The CDR3 is 15 residues long. Germline V lookup: CDR1 SNHLY, CDR2 FYNNEI. Trimming took off 6 bases at V and 0 bases at J, with 11 bases between the two ends. CDR3 residues: CASSGKTATNEKLFF. DNA of the CDR3: TGTGCCAGCAGCGGGAAGACGGCAACTAATGAAAAACTGTTTTTT.

CDR3 sequence reads: CASSETGTSGQGAYNEQFF. For the CDR3, the DNA is TGTGCCAGCAGTGAGACCGGGACTAGCGGGCAGGGGGCATACAATGAGCAGTTCTTC. The chain recombines TRBV2 with TRBJ2-1; 12 nucleotides match TRBD2. With V trimmed by 3 bases and J by 4 bases, 13 bases remained unmatched. CDR3 length: 19 residues. Germline values: CDR1 SNHLY, CDR2 FYNNEI.

This chain joins TRBV23-1 and TRBJ1-1, with D unresolved. TRBV23-1 is treated as an ORF (open reading frame) with a function not yet certain. The germline V and J ends were trimmed by 2 bases and 6 bases, with 16 bases remaining between them. The CDR3 covers 15 residues. The CDR3 region is CASSQNPLLRSEAFF. CDR3 in DNA: TGCGCCAGCAGTCAAAACCCCTTACTCCGATCTGAAGCTTTCTTT.